The clone carrying this TCR beta chain was counted a few times. The target antigen is unknown. The sample originates from a study of identical twins. Broader study findings: Conclusions were based on cross-sectional statistical analysis, without following the same donors. Models came in too low on out-of-frame TCR alpha sharing in monozygotic twins.

A universal primer site came from template switching; cDNA carried unique molecular identifiers. TCRdb reprocessed the 5' RACE reads with MiXCR, giving one entry per CDR3 protein. The table records around 670,000 distinct CDR3 sequences, around 6.1% of them present only once. Germline CDR1 and CDR2: LGHNA and YNFKEQ. The CDR3 totals 16 residues. With 1 base clipped from V and 2 bases from J, the junction kept 5 bases outside the gene matches. The sample was naive T cells sorted from blood. The source is a man younger than 35 in good health. The J gene is TRBJ2-4, the V gene TRBV4-2; 7 nucleotides match TRBD2. CDR3 residues: CASSQGRERTKNIQYF. DNA for the CDR3: TGTGCCAGCAGCCAAGGGCGGGAGCGTACCAAAAACATTCAGTACTTC.